The 7 T cell receptor beta chains listed next were all sequenced from one sample in a study of identical twins. Via MiXCR, TCRdb re-called the 5' RACE reads, giving one row per CDR3 protein. In the table there are about 690,000 distinct CDR3 sequences, approximately 6.1% of which are singletons. Sequences were obtained from naive T cells sorted from blood. The receptors were gathered from a young man in good health.

This clonotype was counted only a few times. V usage is TRBV11-3 and J usage is TRBJ2-1; D is unclear. The CDR3 has 13 residues. Trimming pared 6 bases from V and 10 bases from J, leaving 16 bases between. Germline CDR1 reads SGHNT; CDR2 reads YENEEA. The CDR3 DNA follows: TGTGCCAGCAGACGTACGGGCAGCCCGGAGCAGTTCTTC. It encodes CASRRTGSPEQFF.

The chain couples TRBV5-6 to TRBJ2-2; D ambiguous. Germline-derived CDR1 and CDR2 are SGHDT and YYEEEE. Trimming took 0 bases from V and 1 from J, leaving 10 bases between them. The CDR3 spans 16 residues. The CDR3 DNA reads TGTGCCAGCAGCTTGGTAGGGTATCGGAACACCGGGGAGCTGTTTTTT. Translating it yields CASSLVGYRNTGELFF.

The rearrangement joins TRBV18 to TRBJ2-1; D possibly corresponds to TRBD2 (6 bases). This CDR3 has 15 residues. V lost 5 bases to trimming and J lost 0 bases, with 11 bases between them. Germline V lookup: CDR1 KGHSH, CDR2 LQKENI. CDR3 loop: CASSDGGDSYNEQFF. DNA for the CDR3: TGTGCCAGCTCAGACGGGGGAGACTCCTACAATGAGCAGTTCTTC.

This clonotype was observed many times. The chain is built from TRBV7-6 and TRBJ1-3; D remains unclear. V lost 5 bases, J lost 0 bases, and 14 bases lay in between. CDR1 and CDR2 from the germline V gene are SGHVS and FNYEAQ. This CDR3 is built from 16 residues. The CDR3 coding sequence is TGTGCCAGCAGCATGACCGGGATAAACTCTGGAAACACCATATATTTT. Residues: CASSMTGINSGNTIYF. The whole variable domain, remainder taken from reference TRBV7-6 and TRBJ1-3, is GAGVSQSPRYKVTKRGQDVALRCDPISGHVSLYWYRQALGQGPEFLTYFNYEAQQDKSGLPNDRFSAERPEGSISTLTIQRTEQRDSAMYRCASSMTGINSGNTIYFGEGSWLTVV.

This clonotype occurred many times. The chain couples TRBV29-1 to TRBJ2-1, with 12 bases identical to TRBD2. CDR1 is SQVTM and CDR2 is ANQGSEA in the germline V gene. The CDR3 spans 16 residues. The J segment lost 4 bases and the V segment lost 3 bases, leaving 7 bases of the junction unmatched. The CDR3 region has the DNA TGCAGCGTTGAGACCCCTACTAGCGGGAGGTACAATGAGCAGTTCTTC. Its translation: CSVETPTSGRYNEQFF.

The J gene is TRBJ2-1, the V gene TRBV12-3 or TRBV12-4; D ambiguous. This CDR3 is built from 11 residues. Trimming removed 5 bases at V and 12 bases at J, with 11 bases between. CDR3: CASSTDGAQFF. In nucleotides, the CDR3 is TGTGCCAGCAGTACGGACGGCGCGCAGTTCTTC.

This clonotype was picked up many times. V and J are TRBV5-1 and TRBJ2-1, with D uncertain. The CDR3 has 16 amino acids. Germline assignment: CDR1 SGHRS and CDR2 YFSETQ. With 5 bases removed from V and 0 bases from J, the gap between germline ends came to 15 bases. CDR3 amino acids: CASSSQTISSYNEQFF. DNA for the CDR3: TGCGCCAGCAGTTCCCAAACTATCAGCTCCTACAATGAGCAGTTCTTC.